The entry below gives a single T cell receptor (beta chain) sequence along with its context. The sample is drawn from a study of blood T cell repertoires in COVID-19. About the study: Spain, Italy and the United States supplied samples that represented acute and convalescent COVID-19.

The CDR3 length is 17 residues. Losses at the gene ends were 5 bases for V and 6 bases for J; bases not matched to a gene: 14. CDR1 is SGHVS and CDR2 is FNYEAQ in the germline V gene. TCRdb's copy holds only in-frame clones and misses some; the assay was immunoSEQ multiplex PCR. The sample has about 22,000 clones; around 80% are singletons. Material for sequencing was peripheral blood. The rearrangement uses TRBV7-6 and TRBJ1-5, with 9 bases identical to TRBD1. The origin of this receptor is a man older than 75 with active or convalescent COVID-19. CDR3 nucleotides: TGTGCCAGCAGCCCGACCCTGGACAGGGGATTGATTCAGCCCCAGCATTTT. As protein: CASSPTLDRGLIQPQHF.